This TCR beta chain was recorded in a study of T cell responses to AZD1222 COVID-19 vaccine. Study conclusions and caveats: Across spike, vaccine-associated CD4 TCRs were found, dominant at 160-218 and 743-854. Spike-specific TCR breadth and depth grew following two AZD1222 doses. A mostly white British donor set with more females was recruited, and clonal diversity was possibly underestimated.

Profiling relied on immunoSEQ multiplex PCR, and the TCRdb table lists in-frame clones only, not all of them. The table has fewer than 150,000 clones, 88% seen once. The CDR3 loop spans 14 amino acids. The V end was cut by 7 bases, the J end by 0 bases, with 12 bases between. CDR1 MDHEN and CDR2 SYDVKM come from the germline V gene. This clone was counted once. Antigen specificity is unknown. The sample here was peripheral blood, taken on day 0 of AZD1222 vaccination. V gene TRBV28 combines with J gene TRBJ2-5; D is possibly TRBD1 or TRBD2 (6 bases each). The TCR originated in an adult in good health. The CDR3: CASKVGGNQETQYF. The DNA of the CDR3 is TGTGCCAGCAAAGTAGGGGGGAACCAAGAGACCCAGTACTTC. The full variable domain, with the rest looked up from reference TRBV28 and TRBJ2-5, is DVKVTQSSRYLVKRTGEKVFLECVQDMDHENMFWYRQDPGLGLRLIYFSYDVKMKEKGDIPEGYSVSREKKERFSLILESASTNQTSMYLCASKVGGNQETQYFGPGTRLLVL.